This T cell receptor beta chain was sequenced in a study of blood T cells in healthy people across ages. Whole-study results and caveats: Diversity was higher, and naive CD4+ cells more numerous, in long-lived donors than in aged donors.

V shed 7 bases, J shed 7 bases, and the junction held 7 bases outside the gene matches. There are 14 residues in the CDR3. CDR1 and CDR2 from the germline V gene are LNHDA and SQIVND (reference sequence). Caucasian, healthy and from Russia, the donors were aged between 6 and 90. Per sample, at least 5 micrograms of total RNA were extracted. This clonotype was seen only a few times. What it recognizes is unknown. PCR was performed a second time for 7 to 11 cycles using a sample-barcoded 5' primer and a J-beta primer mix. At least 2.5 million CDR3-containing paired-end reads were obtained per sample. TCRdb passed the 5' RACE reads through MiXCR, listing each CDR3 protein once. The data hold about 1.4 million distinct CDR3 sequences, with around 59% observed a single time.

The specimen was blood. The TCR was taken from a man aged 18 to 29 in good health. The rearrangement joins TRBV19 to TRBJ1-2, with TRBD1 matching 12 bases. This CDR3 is CASTTGQGASGYTF. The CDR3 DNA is TGTGCCAGTACCACGGGACAGGGGGCGAGTGGCTACACCTTC.